The entry below describes one T cell receptor (beta chain). Source study methods: Cell counts per sample came from amplifying reference gene primers. Profiling relied on immunoSEQ multiplex PCR, and the TCRdb table lists in-frame clones only, not all of them. V and J calls and clone size are as listed in that table; D and trimming were resolved from the DNA. The sample yields a few hundred thousand clones, 91% seen once. CDR1 is SGHTA, CDR2 FQGNSA, per germline. CDR3 length equals 15 residues. The V and J ends lost 3 bases and 0 bases respectively, with 11 bases between them. The source of the sample is a study of blood T cell repertoires in COVID-19. For the study at large: Both acute and convalescent COVID-19 samples were obtained from the United States, Italy and Spain.

Participants were aged about 18 to 95 years, lived in around 25 US areas, and enrolled virtually. Cohorts were assigned according to the clinical history that participants reported. The chain combines TRBV7-2 with TRBJ1-2; D possibly corresponds to TRBD1 (5 bases). The sequencing sample was made of PBMCs or T cells enriched from blood (not recorded which). The sequence derives from a human donor in a cohort exposed to, infected with or recovered from COVID-19 (not recorded which). The donor label of this sample is uncertain. The DNA of the CDR3 is TGTGCCAGCAGCTTCAGGGTGGGCCCTAACTATGGCTACACCTTC. Amino acid sequence: CASSFRVGPNYGYTF.